What follows are 30 T cell receptor beta chains derived from one specimen sequenced in a study of early T cells in non-severe SARS-CoV-2 infection. TCRdb reprocessed the 5' RACE reads with MiXCR, giving one entry per CDR3 protein. The data contain some 80,000 distinct CDR3 sequences, around an eighth of them singletons. The specimen sequenced was whole blood. The receptors here all came from an adult who was a healthcare worker with PCR-confirmed SARS-CoV-2 infection or an uninfected control (not recorded which).

This clonotype has a handful of counts. The chain is built from TRBV18 and TRBJ2-1; D is unclear. The V gene lost 6 bases and the J gene lost 10 bases, with 16 bases spanning the gap. CDR1 and CDR2 from the germline V gene are KGHSH and LQKENI. The CDR3 consists of 13 residues. DNA of the CDR3: TGTGCCAGCTCCCCTTCACCCTCCGCCGAGCAGTTCTTC. Its protein product is CASSPSPSAEQFF. Drawing the rest from reference TRBV18 and TRBJ2-1, the complete variable domain is NAGVMQNPRHLVRRRGQEARLRCSPMKGHSHVYWYRQLPEEGLKFMVYLQKENIIDESGMPKERFSAEFPKEGPSILRIQQVVRGDSAAYFCASSPSPSAEQFFGPGTRLTVL.

A remark on this clonotype: A much larger clone differs from this one at a single base, so this may be a read error. The chain uses TRBV19 and TRBJ2-5; 9 nucleotides match TRBD2. The trim removed 7 bases at V and 4 bases at J, leaving 10 bases unmatched. Germline CDR1 is LNHDA and CDR2 is SQIVND (reference sequence). This CDR3 is 15 amino acids long. CDR3 DNA sequence: TGTGCCAGTACCACCGCGGGAGGGCCTTCAGAGACCCAGTACTTC. Protein: CASTTAGGPSETQYF.

The table lists this clonotype with many counts. The CDR3 loop is CASSYEGEVSPLHF. The CDR3 coding sequence is TGTGCCAGCAGTTACGAGGGAGAAGTTTCACCCCTCCACTTT. The rearrangement joins TRBV6-5 to TRBJ1-6; D remains ambiguous. The CDR3 totals 14 residues. V gave up 2 bases and J gave up 9 bases, with 11 bases separating them. CDR1 MNHEY and CDR2 SVGAGI come from the germline V gene.

V and J are TRBV7-2 and TRBJ2-2; no definite D call. The CDR3 consists of 12 residues. Per germline, CDR1 SGHTA and CDR2 FQGNSA. The CDR3 protein is CVSSRAAGELFF. Written as DNA, the CDR3 is TGTGTTTCCAGTCGTGCCGCCGGGGAGCTGTTTTTT.

The chain employs TRBV20-1 and TRBJ1-2; D call uncertain. There are 12 residues in the CDR3. The ends were cut back, 3 bases at V and 5 bases at J, with 10 bases in the middle. CDR1 is DFQATT and CDR2 is SNEGSKA in the germline V gene (reference sequence). The CDR3 sequence: CSASRSQYGYTF. For the CDR3, the DNA is TGCAGTGCTAGTAGGTCGCAGTATGGCTACACCTTC.

The sample holds a few counts of this clonotype. The CDR3 spells CASSHPIEVAGFQETQYF. In nucleotides, the CDR3 is TGTGCCAGCAGCCATCCTATCGAGGTAGCGGGTTTCCAAGAGACCCAGTACTTC. The J gene is TRBJ2-5, the V gene TRBV7-9; 7 nucleotides line up with TRBD2. Germline assignment: CDR1 SEHNR and CDR2 FQNEAQ (reference sequence). V shed 5 bases and J 1 base; nucleotides not matched to a gene: 16. The CDR3 is 18 residues long.

J is TRBJ1-5 and V is TRBV6-5; 9 bases are shared with TRBD1. V dropped 7 bases and J dropped 7; count of bases not matched to a gene: 11. Germline CDR1 and CDR2: MNHEY and SVGAGI. This CDR3 contains 15 residues. The CDR3 loop reads CASNQQGAGGQPQHF. CDR3 coding DNA: TGTGCCAGCAATCAACAGGGGGCGGGCGGCCAGCCCCAGCATTTT.

This clonotype has more than one count but fewer than ten. CDR3 amino acids: CASSSGRLVLGSYNEQFF. The CDR3 nucleotides are TGTGCCAGCAGCTCGGGGCGACTAGTCTTGGGGTCCTACAATGAGCAGTTCTTC. The rearrangement uses TRBV7-2 and TRBJ2-1; D is perhaps TRBD2 (6 bases). Trimming stripped 4 bases from V and 1 base from J, with 20 bases between. The CDR3 length is 18 residues. Per the germline V gene, CDR1 is SGHTA and CDR2 is FQGNSA.

The V gene is TRBV14, the J gene TRBJ2-7; D ambiguous. The CDR3 contains 11 residues. CDR1 and CDR2 (germline): SGHDN, FVKESK. Between the trimmed V and J ends, which lost 4 bases and 6 bases, there was a span of 7 bases. The CDR3 sequence is CASSPLVEQYF. DNA of the CDR3: TGTGCCAGCAGCCCCCTCGTCGAGCAGTACTTC.

This chain connects TRBV5-1 to TRBJ2-3; possibly TRBD2 for D (5 bases). Germline CDR1 SGHRS, CDR2 YFSETQ. This CDR3 contains 15 residues. The V gene lost 0 bases and the J gene lost 6 bases, with 14 bases spanning the gap. The CDR3 region is CASSLALGGVDTQYF. CDR3 sequence (DNA): TGCGCCAGCAGCTTGGCGCTAGGAGGCGTCGATACGCAGTATTTT.

Ten or more counts support this clonotype. The chain carries TRBV7-9 and TRBJ1-6, with TRBD1 matching over 7 bases. CDR3 size: 14 residues. Trimming cost V 4 bases and J 8 bases; bases outside gene matches: 5. CDR1 and CDR2 from the germline V gene are SEHNR and FQNEAQ (reference sequence). CDR3 sequence reads: CASSSGQEYSPLHF. In nucleotides, the CDR3 is TGTGCCAGCAGCTCTGGACAGGAATATTCACCCCTCCACTTT.

The chain joins TRBV7-9 to TRBJ1-4, with 9 bases fitting TRBD1. V lost 6 bases and J lost 6; bases outside the gene matches: 8. The CDR3 has 15 residues. Germline assignment: CDR1 SEHNR and CDR2 FQNEAQ (reference sequence). The CDR3 region has the DNA TGTGCCAGCAGGGGAGGACAGGGGAAAGATGAAAAACTGTTTTTT. Residues: CASRGGQGKDEKLFF.

This chain links TRBV20-1 with TRBJ2-7; D might be TRBD1 (5 bases). Trimming cost V 3 bases and J 2 bases, with 14 bases left between them. Germline V gene lookup returns CDR1 DFQATT and CDR2 SNEGSKA (reference sequence). The CDR3 runs to 14 residues. The CDR3 DNA reads TGCAGTGCTAGCAATTCTGACAGAGCCTACGAGCAGTACTTC. This codes for CSASNSDRAYEQYF.

With regard to this clonotype: A single base separates this from a much larger clone, so it may be a read error. The chain employs TRBV6-1 and TRBJ2-3; 7 bases fit TRBD2. Germline CDR1 reads MNHNS; CDR2 reads SASEGT. This CDR3 spans 16 amino acids. CDR3 nucleotides: TGTACCAGCAGAAAAAGAAGGGAGGGGCAGATGGATACGCAGTATTTT. Its protein product is CTSRKRREGQMDTQYF.

This clonotype came up a few times. CDR3 DNA sequence: TGTGCCAGCAAGGCGGGAGCTGGTACGCAGTATTTT. Its translation is CASKAGAGTQYF. The J gene is TRBJ2-3, the V gene TRBV6-5, with 7 bases that match TRBD2. Unmatched junction bases numbered 6, after V lost 7 bases and J lost 8 bases. CDR1 is MNHEY, CDR2 SVGAGI, per germline. The CDR3 has 12 amino acids.

This clonotype has just a few counts. V usage is TRBV5-1 and J usage is TRBJ2-2, with TRBD1 matching 8 bases. The CDR3 totals 14 residues. The V gene end was trimmed by 10 bases and the J gene end by 2 bases; junction bases not matched to a gene: 7. Germline assignment: CDR1 SGHRS and CDR2 YFSETQ. The CDR3, as DNA: TGCGCCTGCCGGACAGGGACTAACACCGGGGAGCTGTTTTTT. It translates to CACRTGTNTGELFF.

This clonotype occurred many times. The chain joins TRBV20-1 to TRBJ2-1, with 8 nucleotides matching TRBD2. Germline-derived CDR1 and CDR2 are DFQATT and SNEGSKA (reference sequence). This CDR3 contains 16 residues. V shed 3 bases, J shed 7 bases, and the junction held 14 bases outside the gene matches. The CDR3: CSASRLPGLEGNEQFF. In nucleotides, the CDR3 is TGCAGTGCTAGTAGACTCCCGGGACTAGAGGGGAATGAGCAGTTCTTC.

This clonotype came up many times. The chain carries TRBV20-1 and TRBJ2-7; the D gene is possibly TRBD2 (7 bases). V shed 3 bases and J shed 5 bases, with 26 bases lying between them. Germline-derived CDR1 and CDR2 are DFQATT and SNEGSKA (reference sequence). The CDR3 sequence is 17 residues long. CDR3 residues: CSASWEGDPLGGHEQYF. As DNA, the CDR3 is TGCAGTGCTAGTTGGGAGGGGGACCCCTTGGGCGGCCACGAGCAGTACTTC.

This clonotype was found a few times. J is TRBJ2-5 and V is TRBV12-3 or TRBV12-4; maybe TRBD1 (6 bases). The CDR3 is 13 amino acids. V lost 6 bases, J lost 1 base, and 9 bases lay in between. CDR3 residues: CASRRQVQETQYF. In DNA form, the CDR3 reads TGTGCCAGCAGGAGACAGGTCCAAGAGACCCAGTACTTC.

V usage is TRBV29-1 and J usage is TRBJ1-1; D uncertain. Per germline, CDR1 SQVTM and CDR2 ANQGSEA. Trimming removed 2 bases from V and 8 bases from J, with 15 bases in between. The CDR3 is 13 amino acids. CDR3 DNA sequence: TGCAGCGTTGAATCCGGGAAACGGACGGAAGCTTTCTTT. It translates to CSVESGKRTEAFF.

This chain connects TRBV6-5 to TRBJ1-2, with D perhaps matching TRBD1 (6 bases). The CDR3 extends over 13 amino acids. V lost 2 bases, J lost 4 bases, and 8 bases lay in between. Per germline, CDR1 MNHEY and CDR2 SVGAGI. The CDR3: CASSYGTPYGYTF. Here the CDR3 DNA reads TGTGCCAGCAGTTACGGGACACCCTATGGCTACACCTTC.

The rearrangement links TRBV7-2 to TRBJ2-2; possible D gene TRBD1, 6 bases. The V and J ends lost 0 bases and 1 base respectively, with 6 bases between them. The CDR3 extends over 15 amino acids. Germline V lookup: CDR1 SGHTA, CDR2 FQGNSA. CDR3: CASSLAQGNTGELFF. The CDR3 coding sequence is TGTGCCAGCAGCTTAGCACAGGGGAACACCGGGGAGCTGTTTTTT.

This clonotype was recorded at least ten times. This chain connects TRBV7-2 to TRBJ2-7; D not certain. Germline lookup yields CDR1 SGHTA and CDR2 FQGNSA. V shed 4 bases and J shed 0 bases, with 7 bases lying between them. The CDR3 loop spans 13 amino acids. The CDR3 loop is CASSSGYSYEQYF. The CDR3 nucleotides are TGTGCCAGCAGCTCCGGGTACTCCTACGAGCAGTACTTC.

This clonotype was observed a few times. V usage is TRBV10-3 and J usage is TRBJ2-7, with a tentative D call TRBD2 (5 bases). The V gene's germline CDR1 is ENHRY and CDR2 SYGVKD. The CDR3 has 12 residues. Trimming left V 6 bases short and J 12 bases short, with 18 bases between. CDR3 bases: TGTGCCATCAGCCAAGACTACGTTACACTGTACTTC. Translated, it gives CAISQDYVTLYF.

For this clonotype: The germline gene is not matched at one end of the junction; a read error may be the cause. The CDR3 coding sequence is TGCTCCAGCAGCGAACAGGGGAGCGTCACTGAAGCTTTCTTT. Amino acid sequence: CSSSEQGSVTEAFF. The chain recombines TRBV5-1 with TRBJ1-1, with 7 nucleotides matching TRBD1. In germline, CDR1 is SGHRS, CDR2 YFSETQ. This CDR3 spans 14 amino acids. Supplemented by reference TRBV5-1 and TRBJ1-1, the full variable domain reads KAGVTQTPRYLIKTRGQQVTLSCSPISGHRSVSWYQQTPGQGLQFLFEYFSETQRNKGNFPGRFSGRQFSNSRSEMNVSTLELGDSALYLCSSSEQGSVTEAFFGQGTRLTVV.

This clonotype has a handful of counts. The genes are TRBV7-8 and TRBJ2-2; D is perhaps TRBD1 (5 bases). Trimming took 2 bases from V and 0 from J, leaving 10 bases between them. CDR1 is SGHVS and CDR2 is FQNEAQ in the germline V gene. The CDR3 has 16 residues. The CDR3 DNA is TGTGCCAGCAGCTTAATGGGGCTCACGAACACCGGGGAGCTGTTTTTT. It is translated as CASSLMGLTNTGELFF.

The CDR3 DNA follows: TGTGCCAGCAGTGAAGAGGGAGGGAAGGGAAACACCATATATTTT. Translating gives CASSEEGGKGNTIYF. This chain links TRBV2 with TRBJ1-3; D uncertain. CDR1 is SNHLY, CDR2 FYNNEI, per germline. CDR3 length: 15 residues. Trimming removed 1 base at V and 4 bases at J, with 11 bases between.

Points on this clonotype: This may stem from a read error, because a much larger clone lies one nucleotide away. The chain recombines TRBV7-3 with TRBJ2-3, with 7 nucleotides matching TRBD2. Germline V gives CDR1 SGHTA, CDR2 FQGTGA. CDR3 length: 15 residues. The CDR3 is CGSSSYGRIADTQYF. The DNA of the CDR3 is TGTGGCAGCAGCTCATACGGGAGGATCGCAGATACGCAGTATTTT.

The V and J genes are TRBV4-3 and TRBJ2-1; no firm D call. The CDR3 sequence is 13 residues long. With 4 bases removed from V and 3 bases from J, the gap between germline ends came to 7 bases. Per germline, CDR1 LGHNA and CDR2 YSLEER. The CDR3 bases are TGCGCCAGCAGCCCATTCCTCTACAATGAGCAGTTCTTC. It is translated as CASSPFLYNEQFF.

This chain connects TRBV5-1 to TRBJ2-1; D may be TRBD2 (5 bases). The CDR3 is made up of 16 amino acids. Germline loops: CDR1 SGHRS, CDR2 YFSETQ. Trimming removed 0 bases from V and 3 bases from J, with 13 bases in between. The DNA of the CDR3 is TGCGCCAGCAGCTTGGCCGAAGGAGGAGGCTACAATGAGCAGTTCTTC. As protein: CASSLAEGGGYNEQFF.